Reported below is one T cell receptor beta chain. Antigen unknown. This record belongs to a study of CD8 T cells in Susac syndrome. Germline V gene data show CDR1 as SQVTM and CDR2 as ANQGSEA. The CDR3 loop spans 14 amino acids. V was pared by 6 bases and J by 1 base, with 4 bases of the junction left unmatched. Study outcomes and limitations: The study admitted that it had a relatively small number of individuals in its TCR sequencing and HLA analysis.

CD8+ and CD4+ T cells from blood underwent TCR beta sequencing. The multiple sclerosis control cohort comprised treatment-naive individuals presenting with stable or active relapsing-remitting disease. With random hexamers, reverse transcription was performed on roughly 0.45 to 1 ug of RNA. Across 54 Vbeta and 13 Jbeta, TCR beta CDR3 was amplified with immunoSEQ multiplex PCR. TCRdb called the immunoSEQ multiplex PCR reads again in MiXCR, with one record for every CDR3 protein. Of 150,000 to 200,000 distinct CDR3 sequences listed, less than 95% are singletons. The TCR was taken from a human donor with multiple sclerosis. The V call is TRBV29-1, the J call TRBJ2-3; 10 bases fit TRBD1. Sequenced sample: CD4+ T cells from PBMCs. This CDR3 is CSVSGQGGTDTQYF. CDR3 nucleotides: TGCAGCGTCAGCGGACAGGGGGGCACAGATACGCAGTATTTT.